Presented here are 10 T cell receptor beta chains from one specimen sequenced in a study of identical twins. TCRdb re-analysed the 5' RACE reads in MiXCR, keeping a single row per CDR3 protein. Of under 900,000 distinct CDR3 sequences listed, 9% to 15% are singletons. These data were also filed under a second study, of yellow fever vaccine responses in identical twins.

Sequenced: PBMCs. The origin of the receptors is a woman aged 18-35 years in good health.

The rearrangement uses TRBV21-1 and TRBJ2-5; the table gives TRBD1 as D, unverified against the DNA. TRBV21-1 is a listed pseudogene. This CDR3 contains 12 residues. The CDR3 region has the DNA TGTGCCAGCAGCAATCCGGGTGTGACCCAGTACTTC. Translating it yields CASSNPGVTQYF.

This clonotype has only a few counts. This chain links TRBV2 with TRBJ1-5; TRBD1 agrees at 9 bases. After removal of 4 bases from V and 7 bases from J, the junction contained 2 bases not matched to a gene. This CDR3 region has 13 residues. Germline assignment: CDR1 SNHLY and CDR2 FYNNEI. CDR3 amino acids: CASSGQGDQPQHF. The CDR3 DNA follows: TGTGCCAGCAGTGGACAGGGGGACCAGCCCCAGCATTTT. Variable domain in full (rest from reference TRBV2 and TRBJ1-5): EPEVTQTPSHQVTQMGQEVILRCVPISNHLYFYWYRQILGQKVEFLVSFYNNEISEKSEIFDDQFSVERPDGSNFTLKIRSTKLEDSAMYFCASSGQGDQPQHFGDGTRLSIL.

This clonotype was counted a few times. The gene calls are TRBV24-1 and TRBJ2-5, with D possibly called TRBD1 or TRBD2 (5 bases each). The CDR3 is 13 residues long. The V and J ends lost 6 bases and 1 base respectively, with 8 bases between them. Germline CDR1 KGHDR, CDR2 SFDVKD. The CDR3 coding sequence is TGTGCCACCAGTTCCGGGGCCCAAGAGACCCAGTACTTC. This codes for CATSSGAQETQYF.

This clonotype was detected a few times. The rearrangement joins TRBV10-3 to TRBJ2-1, with a possible D match to TRBD1 (5 bases). CDR3 length: 15 amino acids. The V gene lost 2 bases and the J gene lost 0 bases, with 8 bases spanning the gap. Per the germline V gene, CDR1 is ENHRY and CDR2 is SYGVKD. Here the CDR3 DNA reads TGTGCCATCAGTGAGACAGGCCTCTCCTACAATGAGCAGTTCTTC. This translates into CAISETGLSYNEQFF.

In its sample, this clonotype was seen many times. The junction departs from the called germline gene at one end, perhaps through a read error. The gene calls are TRBV20-1 and TRBJ1-4, with 7 positions matching TRBD1. This CDR3 region has 13 residues. Germline V gives CDR1 DFQATT, CDR2 SNEGSKA (reference sequence). CDR3 DNA sequence: TGCAGTGCTAGAGATTATAAAGACGGGACAGCCACCTTT. This sequence encodes CSARDYKDGTATF.

The CDR3 loop reads CSVDTSYTDTQYF. Here the CDR3 DNA reads TGCAGCGTTGATACCAGTTACACAGATACGCAGTATTTT. This chain joins TRBV29-1 and TRBJ2-3; D unclear. The CDR3 runs 13 residues. Germline V gene sequence: CDR1 SQVTM, CDR2 ANQGSEA. Between the trimmed V and J ends, which lost 3 bases and 2 bases, there was a span of 9 bases.

This clonotype was seen a handful of times. The V call is TRBV2, the J call TRBJ2-7; 8 bases line up with TRBD1. The CDR3 extends over 14 amino acids. After removal of 9 bases from V and 6 bases from J, the junction contained 13 bases not matched to a gene. Germline V gene data show CDR1 as SNHLY and CDR2 as FYNNEI. CDR3 sequence reads: CASRTGTNNVEQYV. For the CDR3, the DNA is TGTGCCAGTCGGACAGGGACAAATAACGTCGAGCAGTACGTC.

This clonotype was seen a few times. This chain links TRBV20-1 with TRBJ2-1; 10 nucleotides match TRBD2. The CDR3 spans 15 residues. The germline V gene has CDR1 DFQATT and CDR2 SNEGSKA (reference sequence). V gave up 0 bases and J gave up 5 bases; unmatched junction bases: 4. Here the CDR3 DNA reads TGCAGTGCTAGAGATCTAGCGGGGGTAGACAATGAGCAGTTCTTC. Translating it yields CSARDLAGVDNEQFF.

The chain uses TRBV4-1 and TRBJ2-3; 14 nucleotides agree with TRBD2. Germline V gene data show CDR1 as MGHRA and CDR2 as YSYEKL. The CDR3 is 22 residues long. V shed 0 bases and J 3 bases; nucleotides not matched to a gene: 17. The CDR3 is CASSQDRGLAGERGSETDTQYF. Written as DNA, the CDR3 is TGCGCCAGCAGCCAAGATCGGGGACTAGCGGGAGAGAGGGGGTCCGAGACAGATACGCAGTATTTT.

The table lists this clonotype with a few counts. The chain links TRBV20-1 to TRBJ2-1; 8 bases are shared with TRBD1. This CDR3 is built from 15 residues. Germline loops: CDR1 DFQATT, CDR2 SNEGSKA (reference sequence). Trimming cost V 1 base and J 3 bases; bases outside gene matches: 5. The CDR3 region has the DNA TGCAGTGCTAGAGGAGGACAGGGATACTACAATGAGCAGTTCTTC. Translating gives CSARGGQGYYNEQFF.